The next 9 T cell receptor beta chains were all read from a single sample in a study of blood T cell repertoires in COVID-19. Sequenced by immunoSEQ multiplex PCR; TCRdb stores in-frame clones only, minus some. Of about 250,000 clones in the sample, roughly 85% are singletons; the top ten hold more than 4.5%. The sample taken for sequencing was peripheral blood. These receptors were collected from a man aged 50-59 years with COVID-19, enrolled during active disease.

This chain joins TRBV27 and TRBJ2-7; 12 bases align to TRBD2. J gave up 4 bases and V 5 bases, and 6 bases lay outside the gene matches. In germline, CDR1 is MNHEY, CDR2 SMNVEV (reference sequence). The CDR3 sequence is 15 residues long. CDR3 protein: CASSLGLAGTYEQYF. The CDR3 nucleotides read TGTGCCAGCAGTCTAGGACTAGCGGGGACTTACGAGCAGTACTTC.

This clone was seen more than once but under ten times. This rearrangement joins TRBV24-1 to TRBJ2-5, with 7 nucleotides matching TRBD1. Trimming at V came to 0 bases and at J to 3 bases, leaving 3 bases not matched to a gene. Germline V gene data show CDR1 as KGHDR and CDR2 as SFDVKD. This CDR3 region has 15 residues. CDR3 sequence reads: CATSDLGTDEETQYF. DNA of the CDR3: TGTGCCACCAGTGATTTGGGGACAGACGAAGAGACCCAGTACTTC.

This chain joins TRBV5-1 and TRBJ2-5; D is ambiguous. V lost 0 bases and J 5 bases, leaving 11 bases between the germline ends. The CDR3 is 14 residues long. The germline V gene has CDR1 SGHRS and CDR2 YFSETQ. The CDR3 reads CASSLDSPRETQYF. CDR3 sequence (DNA): TGCGCCAGCAGCTTGGACTCGCCCCGCGAGACCCAGTACTTC.

The gene calls are TRBV3-1 (or the pseudogene TRBV3-2) and TRBJ1-5, with TRBD1 matching over 10 bases. Germline trimming cut 4 bases from V and 0 bases from J; bases unmatched to any gene: 9. The germline gives CDR1 LGHDT, CDR2 YNNKEL (reference sequence). The CDR3 length is 18 residues. The CDR3 is CASSPGQGDHYSNQPQHF. The CDR3, as DNA: TGTGCCAGCAGCCCTGGACAGGGGGATCATTATAGCAATCAGCCCCAGCATTTT.

The chain joins TRBV6-5 to TRBJ1-2; maybe TRBD1 (5 bases). The V end lost 0 bases, the J end lost 5 bases, and 10 bases lay between the germline ends. The CDR3 extends over 14 amino acids. Germline loops: CDR1 MNHEY, CDR2 SVGAGI. The DNA of the CDR3 is TGTGCCAGCAGTTACTCAAATACAGGATATGGCTACACCTTC. Translation gives CASSYSNTGYGYTF.

This clone was seen repeatedly, ten times or more. The chain recombines TRBV5-8 with TRBJ2-1; no definite D call. The CDR3 has 13 amino acids. Trimming pared 3 bases from V and 8 bases from J, leaving 12 bases between. Per germline, CDR1 SGHTS and CDR2 YDEGEE. CDR3 in amino acids: CASSWRNLDEQFF. The CDR3 DNA follows: TGTGCCAGCAGCTGGCGGAATCTAGATGAGCAGTTCTTC.

The chain uses TRBV9 and TRBJ2-2, with D maybe TRBD2 (5 bases). CDR3 size: 14 residues. Germline CDR1 SGDLS, CDR2 YYNGEE. Trimming removed 3 bases at V and 4 bases at J, with 10 bases between. For the CDR3, the DNA is TGTGCCAGCAGCGCCGGACTGAGCACCGGGGAGCTGTTTTTT. Amino acid sequence: CASSAGLSTGELFF.

This rearrangement joins TRBV19 to TRBJ1-6, with no clear D. V was pared by 4 bases and J by 10 bases, with 23 bases between. The CDR3 consists of 17 residues. Germline lookup yields CDR1 LNHDA and CDR2 SQIVND (reference sequence). This CDR3 reads CASSNVYLATPGSPLHF. The DNA of the CDR3 is TGTGCCAGTAGTAATGTGTATCTAGCTACGCCTGGCTCACCCCTCCACTTT.

The chain employs TRBV5-1 and TRBJ1-4; 7 bases align to TRBD1. Per germline, CDR1 SGHRS and CDR2 YFSETQ. The CDR3 extends over 14 amino acids. The V and J ends lost 0 bases and 6 bases, in that order; junction bases with no gene match: 2. The CDR3 coding sequence is TGCGCCAGCAGCTTGGGGGACAGCTATGAAAAACTGTTTTTT. It encodes CASSLGDSYEKLFF. Full variable domain (rest looked up from reference TRBV5-1 and TRBJ1-4): KAGVTQTPRYLIKTRGQQVTLSCSPISGHRSVSWYQQTPGQGLQFLFEYFSETQRNKGNFPGRFSGRQFSNSRSEMNVSTLELGDSALYLCASSLGDSYEKLFFGSGTQLSVL.